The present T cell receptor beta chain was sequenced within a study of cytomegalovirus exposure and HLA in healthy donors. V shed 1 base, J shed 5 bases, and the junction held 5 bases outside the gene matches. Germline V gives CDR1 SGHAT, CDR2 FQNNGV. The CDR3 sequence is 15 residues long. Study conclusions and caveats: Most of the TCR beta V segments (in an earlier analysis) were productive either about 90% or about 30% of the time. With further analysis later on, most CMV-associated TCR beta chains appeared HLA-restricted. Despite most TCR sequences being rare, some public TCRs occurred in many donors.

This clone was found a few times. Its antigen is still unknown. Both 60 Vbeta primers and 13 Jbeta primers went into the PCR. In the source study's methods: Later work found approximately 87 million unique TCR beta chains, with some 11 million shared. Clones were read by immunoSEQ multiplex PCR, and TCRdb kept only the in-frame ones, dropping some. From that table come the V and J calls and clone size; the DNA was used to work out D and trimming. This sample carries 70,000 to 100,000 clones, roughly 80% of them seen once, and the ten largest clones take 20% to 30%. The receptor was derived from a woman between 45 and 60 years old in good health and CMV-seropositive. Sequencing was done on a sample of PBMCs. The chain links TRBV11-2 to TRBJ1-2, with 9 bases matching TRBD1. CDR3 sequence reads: CASSLGTGVGYGYTF. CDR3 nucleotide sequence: TGTGCCAGCAGCTTAGGGACAGGGGTCGGGTATGGCTACACCTTC.